This entry lists 25 T cell receptor beta chains sequenced from one sample in a study of T cell responses to AZD1222 COVID-19 vaccine. The repertoire was sequenced with immunoSEQ multiplex PCR; TCRdb's copy has only in-frame clones and lacks some. The sample includes more than 150,000 clones, roughly 94% of them seen just once. Sequenced here: peripheral blood, sampled 28 days after the second AZD1222 dose. The source of these receptors is an adult who received the AZD1222 COVID-19 vaccine.

The V gene is TRBV27, the J gene TRBJ1-1; D ambiguous. The germline V gene has CDR1 MNHEY and CDR2 SMNVEV (reference sequence). V dropped 5 bases and J dropped 3 bases, with 10 bases sitting between them. The CDR3 spans 13 residues. The CDR3 reads CASSLREDTEAFF. CDR3 nucleotides: TGTGCCAGCAGTCTCCGGGAGGACACTGAAGCTTTCTTT.

The genes are TRBV28 and TRBJ1-1; D is uncertain. The V and J ends lost 3 bases and 0 bases respectively, with 5 bases between them. In germline, CDR1 is MDHEN, CDR2 SYDVKM. The CDR3 contains 13 residues. Here the CDR3 reads CASSFRMNTEAFF. The CDR3 DNA reads as TGTGCCAGCAGTTTCAGGATGAACACTGAAGCTTTCTTT.

V gene TRBV7-2 combines with J gene TRBJ2-3; 10 bases agree with TRBD1. Germline CDR1 and CDR2: SGHTA and FQGNSA. V lost 1 base, J lost 1 base, and 2 bases stayed unmatched. The CDR3 has 16 amino acids. The CDR3 DNA reads TGTGCCAGCAGCTTAGGGGGGACAGGGGGCACAGATACGCAGTATTTT. As protein: CASSLGGTGGTDTQYF.

The rearrangement uses TRBV9 and TRBJ2-1, with TRBD2 identical over 12 bases. The germline gives CDR1 SGDLS, CDR2 YYNGEE. With V trimmed by 0 bases and J by 6 bases, 10 bases remained unmatched. The CDR3 is made up of 18 amino acids. This CDR3 is CASSVEPRTSGGLNEQFF. CDR3 DNA sequence: TGTGCCAGCAGCGTAGAGCCAAGAACTAGCGGGGGGCTCAATGAGCAGTTCTTC.

This clone was seen a handful of times. V and J are TRBV11-2 and TRBJ1-2; the match to TRBD1 covers 7 bases. Germline V gives CDR1 SGHAT, CDR2 FQNNGV. The V gene end was trimmed by 2 bases and the J gene end by 8 bases; junction bases not matched to a gene: 2. The CDR3 length is 12 residues. The CDR3 nucleotides read TGTGCCAGCAGCTTAACAGGGGAGGGCTACACCTTC. This encodes CASSLTGEGYTF. Drawing the rest from reference TRBV11-2 and TRBJ1-2, the complete variable domain is EAGVAQSPRYKIIEKRQSVAFWCNPISGHATLYWYQQILGQGPKLLIQFQNNGVVDDSQLPKDRFSAERLKGVDSTLKIQPAKLEDSAVYLCASSLTGEGYTFGSGTRLTVV.

This chain uses TRBV7-9 with TRBJ1-3, with 7 bases identical to TRBD1. The CDR3 contains 15 residues. The germline CDR1 and CDR2 sequences are SEHNR and FQNEAQ (reference sequence). V shed 1 base, J shed 0 bases, and the junction held 0 bases outside the gene matches. The CDR3 sequence: CASSLGDSSGNTIYF. DNA of the CDR3: TGTGCCAGCAGCTTAGGGGACAGCTCTGGAAACACCATATATTTT.

J is TRBJ2-3 and V is TRBV7-9; no clear D. V was clipped by 3 bases and J by 0 bases, with 4 bases between them. CDR1 SEHNR and CDR2 FQNEAQ come from the germline V gene (reference sequence). CDR3 size: 13 residues. DNA of the CDR3: TGTGCCAGCAGCTTTTGGAGCACAGATACGCAGTATTTT. Translated, it gives CASSFWSTDTQYF.

The rearrangement joins TRBV19 to TRBJ1-2; D ambiguous. This CDR3 is 12 amino acids long. CDR1 LNHDA and CDR2 SQIVND come from the germline V gene (reference sequence). V was clipped by 4 bases and J by 6 bases, with 9 bases between them. The CDR3 DNA follows: TGTGCCAGTAGTAGGACCACCCATGGCTACACCTTC. It yields the protein CASSRTTHGYTF.

The chain links TRBV27 to TRBJ1-1, with 8 nucleotides matching TRBD1. The CDR3 is made up of 15 amino acids. J was trimmed by 5 bases and V by 5 bases; bases with no gene match: 10. Germline CDR1 MNHEY, CDR2 SMNVEV (reference sequence). CDR3 protein: CASSTRTGRETEAFF. Here the CDR3 DNA reads TGTGCCAGCAGTACCCGGACAGGGCGGGAAACTGAAGCTTTCTTT.

The J gene is TRBJ2-2, the V gene TRBV7-3; 7 bases align to TRBD1. This CDR3 contains 17 residues. CDR1 and CDR2 from the germline V gene are SGHTA and FQGTGA. V lost 6 bases, J lost 2 bases, and 12 bases stayed unmatched. The CDR3 nucleotides are TGTGCCAGCAGTCAGACAGGGAACTCAATTAACACCGGGGAGCTGTTTTTT. Translated: CASSQTGNSINTGELFF.

The chain couples TRBV28 to TRBJ1-5; no definite D call. The CDR3 covers 15 residues. The V gene lost 5 bases and the J gene lost 2 bases, with 13 bases spanning the gap. Per germline, CDR1 MDHEN and CDR2 SYDVKM. CDR3 loop: CASSTDKGGNQPQHF. The CDR3, as DNA: TGTGCCAGCAGTACCGATAAAGGAGGCAATCAGCCCCAGCATTTT.

The rearrangement uses TRBV9 and TRBJ1-3; D unresolved. This CDR3 region has 12 residues. Germline CDR1 reads SGDLS; CDR2 reads YYNGEE. The V end was cut by 2 bases, the J end by 13 bases, with 13 bases between. The CDR3 bases are TGTGCCAGCAGCGTGGGCAGCGGTCCGATATATTTT. It is translated as CASSVGSGPIYF. The whole variable domain, remainder taken from reference TRBV9 and TRBJ1-3, is DSGVTQTPKHLITATGQRVTLRCSPRSGDLSVYWYQQSLDQGLQFLIQYYNGEERAKGNILERFSAQQFPDLHSELNLSSLELGDSALYFCASSVGSGPIYFGEGSWLTVV.

The chain carries TRBV19 and TRBJ1-1; 7 nucleotides agree with TRBD1. After removal of 7 bases from V and 0 bases from J, the junction contained 5 bases not matched to a gene. The CDR3 runs to 14 residues. Germline V gene data show CDR1 as LNHDA and CDR2 as SQIVND (reference sequence). The CDR3 sequence is CASTRTGLNTEAFF. CDR3 in DNA: TGTGCCAGTACCAGGACAGGACTGAACACTGAAGCTTTCTTT.

The gene calls are TRBV5-1 and TRBJ1-1; TRBD1 is a possible D gene (6 bases). V lost 3 bases and J lost 1, with 22 bases in between. This CDR3 has 18 amino acids. Germline loops: CDR1 SGHRS, CDR2 YFSETQ. The CDR3 loop reads CASSSGTRTRFSNTEAFF. DNA for the CDR3: TGCGCCAGCAGCTCAGGGACACGGACCCGATTTTCGAACACTGAAGCTTTCTTT.

The V call is TRBV6-6, the J call TRBJ2-3; 8 bases are a match to TRBD2. Trimming took 10 bases from V and 4 from J; bases not matched to a gene: 13. Germline loops: CDR1 MNHNY, CDR2 SVGAGI (reference sequence). The CDR3 loop spans 15 amino acids. The CDR3 loop reads CATLGTSGLPDTQYF. The CDR3 nucleotides read TGTGCCACCTTGGGCACTAGCGGATTACCAGATACGCAGTATTTT.

The chain couples TRBV27 to TRBJ2-7, with a weak D call TRBD1 (5 bases). Germline V gene sequence: CDR1 MNHEY, CDR2 SMNVEV (reference sequence). V gave up 5 bases and J gave up 3 bases, with 14 bases separating them. CDR3 length: 14 residues. This CDR3 reads CASSTVDRVYEQYF. Here the CDR3 DNA reads TGTGCCAGCAGTACAGTCGACAGAGTCTACGAGCAGTACTTC.

This clone showed up just a few times. This chain links TRBV6-2 or TRBV6-3 with TRBJ1-1; no firm D call. Germline CDR1 reads MNHEY; CDR2 reads SVGEGT. Between the trimmed V and J ends, which lost 2 bases and 5 bases, there was a span of 6 bases. The CDR3 totals 12 residues. DNA for the CDR3: TGTGCCAGCAGTTACCCCCAGACTGAAGCTTTCTTT. This codes for CASSYPQTEAFF.

About this clone: Likely a read error: the CDR3 ends without its conserved phenylalanine or tryptophan. No DNA is shown, since the ends of the CDR3 on it are uncertain; the CDR3 is the one TCRdb lists. The chain combines TRBV5-6 with TRBJ2-3; TRBD2 is the table's D call, not checked against the DNA. The CDR3 is 8 residues long, ends included. Germline CDR1 is SGHDT and CDR2 is YYEEEE. The CDR3 here is CASTKKAV.

This chain joins TRBV2 and TRBJ1-4, with TRBD1 identical over 7 bases. The V gene's germline CDR1 is SNHLY and CDR2 FYNNEI. The J segment lost 4 bases and the V segment lost 7 bases, leaving 9 bases of the junction unmatched. The CDR3 is 15 amino acids. CDR3 residues: CASMGRGNLNEKLFF. CDR3 in DNA: TGTGCCAGCATGGGCAGGGGGAACCTTAATGAAAAACTGTTTTTT.

The chain carries TRBV28 and TRBJ1-2, with unresolved D. Germline loops: CDR1 MDHEN, CDR2 SYDVKM. The CDR3 spans 13 residues. The V end was cut by 2 bases, the J end by 8 bases, with 12 bases between. For the CDR3, the DNA is TGTGCCAGCAGTTTAGCGCTGGGTCCGGGCTACACCTTC. Translating gives CASSLALGPGYTF.

The gene calls are TRBV11-2 and TRBJ1-4; TRBD1 is a possible D gene (5 bases). Trimming pared 0 bases from V and 10 bases from J, leaving 12 bases between. The CDR3 has 14 residues. Germline CDR1 and CDR2: SGHAT and FQNNGV. CDR3 protein: CASSLDGANRKLFF. CDR3 bases: TGTGCCAGCAGCTTAGATGGGGCTAATAGAAAACTGTTTTTT.

The chain combines TRBV9 with TRBJ1-1, with D perhaps matching TRBD1 (5 bases). V gave up 4 bases and J gave up 4 bases, with 11 bases separating them. Germline CDR1 SGDLS, CDR2 YYNGEE. The CDR3 sequence is 13 residues long. CDR3 sequence (DNA): TGTGCCAGCAGCATCGGGGGGAGCACTGAAGCTTTCTTT. Its protein is CASSIGGSTEAFF.

The V call is TRBV15, the J call TRBJ1-1; D ambiguous. The CDR3 loop spans 14 amino acids. Trimming removed 0 bases from V and 1 base from J, with 6 bases in between. From germline, CDR1 is LNHNV and CDR2 YYDKDF (reference sequence). In DNA form, the CDR3 reads TGTGCCACCAGCAGAGAGGCAGAGAACACTGAAGCTTTCTTT. It translates to CATSREAENTEAFF.

This chain uses TRBV19 with TRBJ1-1; 9 positions match TRBD1. Germline V gene lookup returns CDR1 LNHDA and CDR2 SQIVND (reference sequence). With V trimmed by 1 base and J by 6 bases, 3 bases remained unmatched. The CDR3 contains 14 residues. The CDR3 loop is CASSIGQGVAEAFF. CDR3 in DNA: TGTGCCAGTAGTATAGGACAGGGGGTAGCTGAAGCTTTCTTT.

The V gene is TRBV29-1, the J gene TRBJ2-1; D call uncertain. Germline CDR1 SQVTM, CDR2 ANQGSEA. This CDR3 contains 11 residues. The CDR3 sequence is CSIKGPNEQFF. CDR3 nucleotide sequence: TGCAGTATTAAGGGTCCCAATGAGCAGTTCTTC.